Here is one T cell receptor beta chain with its context. The authors' processing: Quantification of nucleated cells was approximated via reference gene primer amplification. Using immunoSEQ multiplex PCR, the repertoire was profiled, and TCRdb retains in-frame clones only, with some absent. V and J calls plus clone size are reproduced from that table; the DNA served to infer D and trimming. The sample has under 75,000 clones, 80% to 95% seen once. The sample originates from a study of blood T cell repertoires in COVID-19. In the study overall: Acute and convalescent COVID-19 samples came from the United States, Italy and Spain. PBMCs, B-cell-depleted T cells, or T cells were the source of the cDNA or gDNA that made up the material.

This CDR3 comprises 15 residues. CDR1 is SGHRS, CDR2 YFSETQ, per germline. The V end lost 0 bases, the J end lost 6 bases, and 15 bases lay between the germline ends. The origin of this receptor is a man aged 45-60 years with active COVID-19. Sequences were obtained from peripheral blood. The V and J genes are TRBV5-1 and TRBJ1-2, with D possibly TRBD1 on 5 matching bases. CDR3 DNA sequence: TGCGCCAGCAGCTTGGTTGGGGCGAAAGGGAATGGCTACACCTTC. Its protein is CASSLVGAKGNGYTF.